The 26 T cell receptor beta chains below were found in one sample sequenced in a study of Ad26.COV2.S vaccination and SARS-CoV-2 variants. The table came from immunoSEQ multiplex PCR; TCRdb's copy has only in-frame clones and leaves some out. This sample has approximately 300,000 clones, with around four fifths found just once. As to treatment: roughly 20 received Ad26.COV2.S at low or high dose, single or two shots; 5 received placebo; per-sample allocation not given. Samples were taken on day 63 after the first vaccine or placebo injection. The starting material was peripheral blood, obtained in a trial of Ad26.COV2.S vaccine versus placebo. The receptors originated from a person between 18 and 59 years old who received the Ad26.COV2.S COVID-19 vaccine or a placebo.

CDR3: CASSRGGGTDTQYF. The CDR3 DNA reads TGTGCCAGCAGCCGGGGGGGTGGTACAGATACGCAGTATTTT. The V and J genes are TRBV11-3 and TRBJ2-3; 8 bases align to TRBD2. This CDR3 comprises 14 residues. The junction had 4 bases not matched to a gene; V was cut back by 5 bases and J by 3 bases. CDR1 and CDR2 from the germline V gene are SGHNT and YENEEA.

V is TRBV7-9 and J is TRBJ2-7; tentatively, D is TRBD1 (5 bases). Trimming took 2 bases from V and 6 from J, leaving 17 bases between them. The CDR3 length is 15 residues. Germline CDR1 and CDR2: SEHNR and FQNEAQ (reference sequence). CDR3: CASSLLGRDSGEQYF. The CDR3 coding sequence is TGTGCCAGCAGCTTATTAGGTCGAGACAGTGGCGAGCAGTACTTC.

This chain links TRBV13 with TRBJ1-2; D is ambiguous. V was cut by 5 bases and J by 6 bases, with 13 bases left in between. The CDR3 is 13 amino acids. From germline, CDR1 is PRHDT and CDR2 FYEKMQ (reference sequence). This CDR3 is CASSTALVNGYTF. As DNA, the CDR3 is TGTGCCAGCAGCACCGCGCTAGTCAATGGCTACACCTTC.

The chain employs TRBV5-4 and TRBJ2-5; the match to TRBD2 covers 12 bases. The trim removed 4 bases at V and 0 bases at J, leaving 7 bases unmatched. Germline assignment: CDR1 SGHNT and CDR2 YYREEE (reference sequence). The CDR3 is made up of 17 amino acids. In DNA, the CDR3 is TGTGCCAGCAGCCACGGACTAGCGGGGACGTACCAAGAGACCCAGTACTTC. Translated, it gives CASSHGLAGTYQETQYF.

The chain is built from TRBV24-1 and TRBJ2-5; D may be TRBD2 (5 bases). CDR3 length: 14 amino acids. Germline values: CDR1 KGHDR, CDR2 SFDVKD. The V and J ends lost 2 bases and 4 bases respectively, with 10 bases between them. CDR3 coding DNA: TGTGCCACCAGTGATTGGGCTAGCCGAGAGACCCAGTACTTC. It specifies CATSDWASRETQYF.

The chain couples TRBV4-1 to TRBJ2-5; D may be TRBD1 (6 bases). This CDR3 comprises 13 residues. The germline CDR1 and CDR2 sequences are MGHRA and YSYEKL. Trimming removed 1 base from V and 9 bases from J, with 12 bases in between. The CDR3 bases are TGCGCCAGCAGCCAAGTGTGGGGGCAGGCCCAGTACTTC. Translation gives CASSQVWGQAQYF.

This sequence joins TRBV18 and TRBJ1-1, with 7 bases lining up with TRBD1. The CDR3 runs to 15 residues. CDR1 KGHSH and CDR2 LQKENI come from the germline V gene. Trimming took 5 bases from V and 6 from J; bases not matched to a gene: 12. Here the CDR3 DNA reads TGTGCCAGCTCAACATGGACAGGCCTCGAGGCTGAAGCTTTCTTT. This sequence encodes CASSTWTGLEAEAFF.

The chain has TRBV7-9 and TRBJ2-2, with D unresolved. Germline loops: CDR1 SEHNR, CDR2 FQNEAQ (reference sequence). CDR3 size: 10 residues. Trimming took off 6 bases at V and 6 bases at J, with 2 bases between the two ends. DNA for the CDR3: TGTGCCAGCAGACCCGGGGAGCTGTTTTTT. It translates to CASRPGELFF.

The rearrangement joins TRBV18 to TRBJ2-1; either TRBD1 or TRBD2 may fit D (6 bases each). CDR1 and CDR2 from the germline V gene are KGHSH and LQKENI. The CDR3 contains 15 residues. V was pared by 0 bases and J by 2 bases, with 8 bases between. CDR3 in amino acids: CASSPPGGAYNEQFF. CDR3 DNA sequence: TGTGCCAGCTCACCACCGGGGGGCGCCTACAATGAGCAGTTCTTC. The variable domain in full, with the rest retrieved from reference TRBV18 and TRBJ2-1, is NAGVMQNPRHLVRRRGQEARLRCSPMKGHSHVYWYRQLPEEGLKFMVYLQKENIIDESGMPKERFSAEFPKEGPSILRIQQVVRGDSAAYFCASSPPGGAYNEQFFGPGTRLTVL.

The gene calls are TRBV5-1 and TRBJ2-6; D is unclear. CDR3 size: 15 residues. Trimming removed 4 bases at V and 3 bases at J, with 11 bases between. CDR1 is SGHRS and CDR2 is YFSETQ in the germline V gene. Here the CDR3 DNA reads TGCGCCAGCAGCCGCGACCCTAGTGGGGCCAACGTCCTGACTTTC. Encoded protein: CASSRDPSGANVLTF.

The genes are TRBV5-1 and TRBJ2-3, with TRBD2 identical over 12 bases. The CDR3 length is 16 residues. The V gene end was trimmed by 0 bases and the J gene end by 3 bases; junction bases not matched to a gene: 2. Germline CDR1 SGHRS, CDR2 YFSETQ. The DNA of the CDR3 is TGCGCCAGCAGCTTGGGGACTAGCGGGATAACAGATACGCAGTATTTT. This encodes CASSLGTSGITDTQYF. Full variable domain (remainder filled in from reference TRBV5-1 and TRBJ2-3): KAGVTQTPRYLIKTRGQQVTLSCSPISGHRSVSWYQQTPGQGLQFLFEYFSETQRNKGNFPGRFSGRQFSNSRSEMNVSTLELGDSALYLCASSLGTSGITDTQYFGPGTRLTVL.

The chain links TRBV18 to TRBJ2-7, with no clear D. CDR1 KGHSH and CDR2 LQKENI come from the germline V gene. The CDR3 is 14 amino acids. Trimming took 2 bases from V and 7 from J, leaving 15 bases between them. The CDR3: CASSPASVLSEQYF. The CDR3 coding sequence is TGTGCCAGCTCACCAGCATCCGTTTTGAGTGAGCAGTACTTC. Using reference TRBV18 and TRBJ2-7 for the parts outside the CDR3, the full variable domain is NAGVMQNPRHLVRRRGQEARLRCSPMKGHSHVYWYRQLPEEGLKFMVYLQKENIIDESGMPKERFSAEFPKEGPSILRIQQVVRGDSAAYFCASSPASVLSEQYFGPGTRLTVT.

CDR3 in amino acids: CASSDRKMNTEAFF. In nucleotides, the CDR3 is TGTGCCAGCAGTGATAGAAAAATGAACACTGAAGCTTTCTTT. The chain employs TRBV25-1 and TRBJ1-1; D unclear. The V end was cut by 3 bases, the J end by 0 bases, with 8 bases between. The CDR3 extends over 14 amino acids. CDR1 is MGHDK, CDR2 SYGVNS, per germline.

V is TRBV28 and J is TRBJ1-1, with D possibly matching TRBD1 (6 bases). Germline V CDR1 and CDR2: MDHEN, SYDVKM. V lost 3 bases and J lost 1, with 12 bases in between. The CDR3 has 15 amino acids. CDR3 nucleotide sequence: TGTGCCAGCAGTTTCCGGGGGGGGCAGAACACTGAAGCTTTCTTT. This sequence encodes CASSFRGGQNTEAFF.

The chain carries TRBV15 and TRBJ2-1; 9 bases are a match to TRBD2. The CDR3 extends over 17 amino acids. The V segment lost 5 bases and the J segment 8 bases; nucleotides outside the gene matches: 16. Germline V CDR1 and CDR2: LNHNV, YYDKDF (reference sequence). CDR3 in DNA: TGTGCCACCAGCGGACCGGGACAGCGGGGGGTGATGGATGAGCAGTTCTTC. Translating it yields CATSGPGQRGVMDEQFF.

The genes are TRBV7-9 and TRBJ2-5; D is undetermined. Between the trimmed V and J ends, which lost 6 bases and 5 bases, there was a span of 16 bases. There are 14 residues in the CDR3. Germline CDR1 is SEHNR and CDR2 is FQNEAQ (reference sequence). This CDR3 is CASSSGSGSETQYF. In DNA form, the CDR3 reads TGTGCCAGCAGTTCTGGTAGTGGGTCCGAGACCCAGTACTTC.

The V call is TRBV5-4, the J call TRBJ2-2; 7 positions agree with TRBD1. Germline V lookup: CDR1 SGHNT, CDR2 YYREEE (reference sequence). The CDR3 has 16 residues. After removal of 2 bases from V and 1 base from J, the junction contained 5 bases not matched to a gene. The CDR3 protein is CASSLATGVNTGELFF. The CDR3 bases are TGTGCCAGCAGCTTAGCAACAGGGGTGAACACCGGGGAGCTGTTTTTT.

Only one count was recorded for this clone. The V call is TRBV6-5, the J call TRBJ2-2; possibly TRBD1 or TRBD2 for D (5 bases each). The V gene lost 2 bases and the J gene lost 1 base, with 11 bases spanning the gap. The germline V gene has CDR1 MNHEY and CDR2 SVGAGI. The CDR3 is 16 amino acids. The CDR3 DNA reads as TGTGCCAGCAGTTACGCCGGGACCAGGAACACCGGGGAGCTGTTTTTT. Residues: CASSYAGTRNTGELFF.

The chain links TRBV27 to TRBJ1-1; D is possibly TRBD1 (5 bases). The V gene lost 6 bases and the J gene lost 8 bases, with 16 bases spanning the gap. The CDR3 runs to 13 residues. Germline CDR1 and CDR2: MNHEY and SMNVEV (reference sequence). The CDR3 protein is CASRTFRVGEAFF. CDR3 DNA sequence: TGTGCCAGCAGAACATTCAGGGTCGGGGAAGCTTTCTTT.

The chain carries TRBV30 and TRBJ1-6; 8 bases are a match to TRBD1. CDR3 length equals 13 residues. The ends lost 1 base at V and 7 bases at J; junction bases unmatched: 0. Germline values: CDR1 GTSNPN, CDR2 SVGIG (reference sequence). The CDR3 spells CAWSGQGNSPLHF. The CDR3, as DNA: TGTGCCTGGAGTGGACAGGGGAATTCACCCCTCCACTTT. Together with reference TRBV30 and TRBJ1-6, the CDR3 gives the full variable domain: SQTIHQWPATLVQPVGSPLSLECTVEGTSNPNLYWYRQAAGRGLQLLFYSVGIGQISSEVPQNLSASRPQDRQFILSSKKLLLSDSGFYLCAWSGQGNSPLHFGNGTRLTVT.

The chain links TRBV24-1 to TRBJ2-1; D unresolved. Germline V CDR1 and CDR2: KGHDR, SFDVKD. V lost 3 bases to trimming and J lost 5 bases, with 1 base between them. This CDR3 comprises 11 residues. CDR3 nucleotides: TGTGCCACCAGTGATCACAATGAGCAGTTCTTC. Translating gives CATSDHNEQFF.

The chain carries TRBV6-5 and TRBJ2-3; weak D call: TRBD1 (6 bases). This CDR3 has 14 residues. Trimming pared 7 bases from V and 0 bases from J, leaving 11 bases between. Germline V gene sequence: CDR1 MNHEY, CDR2 SVGAGI. As DNA, the CDR3 is TGTGCCAGCATTAGGACAGTAAGCACAGATACGCAGTATTTT. Its protein is CASIRTVSTDTQYF.

The gene calls are TRBV9 and TRBJ1-2, with unresolved D. Trimming shortened V by 3 bases and J by 0 bases, and 9 bases separated the two germline ends. The CDR3 is made up of 14 amino acids. Germline CDR1 reads SGDLS; CDR2 reads YYNGEE. DNA of the CDR3: TGTGCCAGCAGCGGAGTGAGCACTAACTATGGCTACACCTTC. Translated: CASSGVSTNYGYTF.

J is TRBJ2-2 and V is TRBV9, with 9 bases matching TRBD1. Germline V lookup: CDR1 SGDLS, CDR2 YYNGEE. Trimming took 5 bases from V and 4 from J; bases not matched to a gene: 9. The CDR3 is 16 residues long. For the CDR3, the DNA is TGTGCCAGCAGTTATATACAGGGGGCCGGCACCGGGGAGCTGTTTTTT. Translating it yields CASSYIQGAGTGELFF.

The rearrangement uses TRBV6-5 and TRBJ1-2; unclear D gene. The CDR3 runs 14 residues. Germline lookup yields CDR1 MNHEY and CDR2 SVGAGI. V was pared by 7 bases and J by 7 bases, with 19 bases between. The CDR3 bases are TGTGCCAGCATCACCTCCGAAGCTCTCGGTGGCTACACCTTC. It codes for CASITSEALGGYTF.

V and J are TRBV11-2 and TRBJ2-7; D is unresolved. V was cut by 6 bases and J by 0 bases, with 15 bases left in between. Germline CDR1 is SGHAT and CDR2 is FQNNGV. The CDR3 totals 15 residues. Here the CDR3 reads CASSLARKSSYEQYF. The DNA of the CDR3 is TGTGCCAGCAGTCTGGCTCGCAAAAGCTCCTACGAGCAGTACTTC.